These 10 T cell receptor beta chains originate from one sample sequenced in a study of Graves' ophthalmopathy and Graves' hyperthyroidism. Amplification targeted the TCR beta CDR3 regions, with RNA transcripts as the source material. HTBI-primed first-round RT-PCR preceded second-round multiplex PCR. TCRdb processed the multiplex PCR reads anew with MiXCR; each CDR3 protein has one entry. The data contain roughly 700,000 distinct CDR3 sequences, roughly two fifths of them singletons. Source material: peripheral blood. The receptors were sampled from an adult man with Graves' ophthalmopathy.

The V and J genes are TRBV7-9 and TRBJ2-6; no firm D call. V shed 5 bases and J shed 2 bases, with 10 bases lying between them. The CDR3 sequence is 15 residues long. From germline, CDR1 is SEHNR and CDR2 FQNEAQ (reference sequence). CDR3 coding DNA: TGTGCCAGCAGCCGCGGTGACACTGGGGCCAACGTCCTGACTTTC. This sequence encodes CASSRGDTGANVLTF.

The chain is built from TRBV4-3 and TRBJ1-1; D is undetermined. The CDR3 length is 15 residues. The germline CDR1 and CDR2 sequences are LGHNA and YSLEER. V was clipped by 1 base and J by 5 bases, with 14 bases between them. DNA for the CDR3: TGCGCCAGCAGCCAAGGGCTAGCTCGTGGGACTGAAGCTTTCTTT. Amino acid sequence: CASSQGLARGTEAFF.

Remarks on this clonotype: No conserved phenylalanine or tryptophan ends this CDR3, so it is likely a read error. The rearrangement joins TRBV10-3 to TRBJ2-7, with D unresolved. The CDR3 extends over 12 amino acids. Trimming cost V 10 bases and J 2 bases, with 12 bases left between them. Germline loops: CDR1 ENHRY, CDR2 SYGVKD. The CDR3 loop is CASVTVTYEQYL. For the CDR3, the DNA is TGTGCCAGCGTTACAGTTACCTACGAGCAGTACCTC.

Note on this clonotype: One junction end disagrees with the germline gene, perhaps due to a read error. This chain connects TRBV6-2 or TRBV6-3 to TRBJ2-1; D remains unclear. Germline V gives CDR1 MNHEY, CDR2 SVGEGT. The CDR3 is 12 amino acids. The CDR3 spells CASRPVNKEQFF. The CDR3 coding sequence is TGTGCCAGCAGACCCGTAAACAAGGAGCAGTTCTTC.

This clonotype was seen more than once but under ten times. The chain recombines TRBV12-3 or TRBV12-4 with TRBJ1-2; D is unclear. This CDR3 has 14 amino acids. V lost 8 bases to trimming and J lost 5 bases, with 18 bases between them. The CDR3 region is CASSSFADNYGYTF. In nucleotides, the CDR3 is TGTGCCAGCTCATCCTTTGCAGACAATTATGGCTACACCTTC.

A single count supports this clonotype. The chain combines TRBV29-1 with TRBJ2-7, with D unclear. V was pared by 1 base and J by 4 bases, with 11 bases between. CDR3 size: 13 residues. Germline values: CDR1 SQVTM, CDR2 ANQGSEA. CDR3 sequence (DNA): TGCAGCGTTGAAGGGATGGGGAATTACGAGCAGTACTTC. Residues: CSVEGMGNYEQYF.

J is TRBJ2-7 and V is TRBV20-1; 7 bases line up with TRBD1. The CDR3 sequence is 12 residues long. From germline, CDR1 is DFQATT and CDR2 SNEGSKA (reference sequence). J was trimmed by 3 bases and V by 5 bases; bases with no gene match: 4. CDR3 DNA sequence: TGCAGTGCTGACAGGGTGGACTACGAGCAGTACTTC. It translates to CSADRVDYEQYF.

This clonotype was seen many times. V gene TRBV10-3 combines with J gene TRBJ1-2; D uncertain. This CDR3 is built from 11 residues. Germline loops: CDR1 ENHRY, CDR2 SYGVKD. Trimming took off 10 bases at V and 4 bases at J, with 10 bases between the two ends. DNA for the CDR3: TGTGCCACCTGGACTACCTATGGCTACACCTTC. Translated: CATWTTYGYTF.

The V call is TRBV7-6, the J call TRBJ2-7; 8 bases map to TRBD1. V dropped 5 bases and J dropped 0; count of bases not matched to a gene: 6. CDR3 length equals 15 residues. Looked up from germline, CDR1 is SGHVS and CDR2 is FNYEAQ. The DNA of the CDR3 is TGTGCCAGCAGCCCCTGGACAGGGAGCTCCTACGAGCAGTACTTC. Its translation is CASSPWTGSSYEQYF.

Note on this clonotype: No conserved phenylalanine or tryptophan ends this CDR3, so it is likely a read error. No DNA is shown, since the ends of the CDR3 on it are uncertain; the CDR3 is the one TCRdb lists. The chain uses TRBV7-2 and TRBJ2-5. Germline V CDR1 and CDR2: SGHTA, FQGNSA. The CDR3 spans 8 amino acids, including both terminal residues. CDR3 region: CASSQELT.